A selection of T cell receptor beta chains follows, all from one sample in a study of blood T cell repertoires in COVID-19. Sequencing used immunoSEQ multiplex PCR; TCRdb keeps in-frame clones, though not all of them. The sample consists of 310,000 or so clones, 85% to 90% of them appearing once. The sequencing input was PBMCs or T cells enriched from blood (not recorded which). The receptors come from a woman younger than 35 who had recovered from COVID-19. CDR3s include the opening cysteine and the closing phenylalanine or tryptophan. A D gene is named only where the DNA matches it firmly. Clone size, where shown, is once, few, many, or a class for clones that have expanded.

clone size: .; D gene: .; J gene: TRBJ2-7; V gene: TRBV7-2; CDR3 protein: CASSLVGTSSYEQYF; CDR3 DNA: TGTGCCAGCAGCTTAGTAGGTACTAGCTCCTACGAGCAGTACTTC
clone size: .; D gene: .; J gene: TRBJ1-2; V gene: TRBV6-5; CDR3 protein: CASSYSARINYGYTF; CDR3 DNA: TGTGCCAGCAGTTACTCGGCCAGAATAAACTATGGCTACACCTTC
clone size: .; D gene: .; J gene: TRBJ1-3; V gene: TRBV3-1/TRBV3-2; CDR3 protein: CASSHADRGNTIYF; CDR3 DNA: TGTGCCAGCAGCCATGCTGACAGAGGAAACACCATATATTTT
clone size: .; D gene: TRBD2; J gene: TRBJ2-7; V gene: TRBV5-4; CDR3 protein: CASSLLPKTREAYEQYF; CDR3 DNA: TGTGCCAGCAGCTTGCTGCCCAAAACCCGGGAGGCTTACGAGCAGTACTTC
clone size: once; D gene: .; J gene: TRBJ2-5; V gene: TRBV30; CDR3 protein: CAGGTAETQYF; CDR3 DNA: TGTGCCGGAGGGACAGCAGAGACCCAGTACTTC
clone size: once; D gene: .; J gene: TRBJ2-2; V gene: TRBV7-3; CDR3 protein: CASSPLISRGTGELFF; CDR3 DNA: TGTGCCAGCAGCCCCCTGATCAGTAGAGGGACCGGGGAGCTGTTTTTT
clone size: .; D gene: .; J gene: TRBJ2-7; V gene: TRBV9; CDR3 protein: CASSVGGGAADEQYF; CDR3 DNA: TGTGCCAGCAGCGTCGGTGGGGGGGCCGCCGACGAGCAGTACTTC
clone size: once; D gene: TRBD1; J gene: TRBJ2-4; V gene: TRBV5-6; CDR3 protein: CASSLDRGTKNIQYF; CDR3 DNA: TGTGCCAGCAGCCTGGACAGGGGAACCAAAAACATTCAGTACTTC
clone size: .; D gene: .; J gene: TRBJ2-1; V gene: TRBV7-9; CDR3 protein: CASSRLVDEQFF; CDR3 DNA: TGTGCCAGCAGCCGACTAGTGGATGAGCAGTTCTTC
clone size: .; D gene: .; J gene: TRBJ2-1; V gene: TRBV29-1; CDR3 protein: CSVADSYYNEQFF; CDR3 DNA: TGCAGCGTCGCCGACAGCTACTACAATGAGCAGTTCTTC
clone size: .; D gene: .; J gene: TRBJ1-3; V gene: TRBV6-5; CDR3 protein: CASSSSTASGNTIYF; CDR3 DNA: .
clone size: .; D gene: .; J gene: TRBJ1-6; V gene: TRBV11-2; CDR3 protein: CASSLDTAQPYNSPLHF; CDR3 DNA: TGTGCCAGCAGCTTAGATACGGCACAGCCCTATAATTCACCCCTCCACTTT
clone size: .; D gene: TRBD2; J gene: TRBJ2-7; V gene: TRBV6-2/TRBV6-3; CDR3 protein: CASSSDGGTYEQYF; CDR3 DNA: TGTGCCAGCAGTTCTGACGGGGGGACCTACGAGCAGTACTTC
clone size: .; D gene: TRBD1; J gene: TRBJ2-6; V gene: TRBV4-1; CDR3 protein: CASRGDRLENPGANVLTF; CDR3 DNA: TGCGCCAGCAGGGGGGACAGGTTGGAAAACCCTGGGGCCAACGTCCTGACTTTC
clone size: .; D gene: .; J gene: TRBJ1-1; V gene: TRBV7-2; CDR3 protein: CANRVYTEAFF; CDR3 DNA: TGTGCGAACAGGGTATACACTGAAGCTTTCTTT
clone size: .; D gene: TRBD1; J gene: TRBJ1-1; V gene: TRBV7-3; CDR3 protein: CASSRQGYTEAFF; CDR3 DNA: TGTGCCAGCAGCCGACAGGGCTACACTGAAGCTTTCTTT
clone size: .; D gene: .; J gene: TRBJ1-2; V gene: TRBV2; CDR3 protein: CASSVRTGLNYGYTF; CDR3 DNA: TGTGCCAGCAGTGTGAGGACTGGCCTTAACTATGGCTACACCTTC
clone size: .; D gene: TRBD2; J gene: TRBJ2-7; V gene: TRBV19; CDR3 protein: CASGRTSGNYEQYF; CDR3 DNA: TGTGCCAGTGGGAGGACTAGCGGTAACTACGAGCAGTACTTC
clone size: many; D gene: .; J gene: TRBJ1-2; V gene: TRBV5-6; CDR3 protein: CASSLVRAGDNYGYTF; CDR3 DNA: TGTGCCAGCAGCTTGGTCAGGGCAGGGGACAACTATGGCTACACCTTC
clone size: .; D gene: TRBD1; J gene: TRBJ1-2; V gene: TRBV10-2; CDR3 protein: CASFPTPGQDLYGYTF; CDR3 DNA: TGCGCCAGCTTTCCCACTCCGGGACAGGACCTCTATGGCTACACCTTC
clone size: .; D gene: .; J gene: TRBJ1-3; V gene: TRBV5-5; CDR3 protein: CASSLWAGAGNTIYF; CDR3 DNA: TGTGCCAGCAGCTTGTGGGCAGGGGCTGGAAACACCATATATTTT
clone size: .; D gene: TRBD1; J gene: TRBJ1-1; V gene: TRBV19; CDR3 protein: CASSIGQGNTEAFF; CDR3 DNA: TGTGCCAGTAGTATCGGACAGGGGAACACTGAAGCTTTCTTT
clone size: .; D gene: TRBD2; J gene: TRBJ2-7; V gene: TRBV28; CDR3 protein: CASSYHGGAYEQYF; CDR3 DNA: TGTGCCAGCAGCTACCACGGGGGGGCTTACGAGCAGTACTTC
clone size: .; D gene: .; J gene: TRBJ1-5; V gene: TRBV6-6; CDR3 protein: CASSYGGFSNQPQHF; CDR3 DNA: TGTGCCAGCAGTTACGGCGGATTTAGCAATCAGCCCCAGCATTTT
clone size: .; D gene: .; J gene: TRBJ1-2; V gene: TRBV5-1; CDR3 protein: CASSPGGEAGLVGYTF; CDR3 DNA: TGCGCCAGCAGCCCCGGTGGGGAGGCGGGTCTTGTCGGCTACACCTTC
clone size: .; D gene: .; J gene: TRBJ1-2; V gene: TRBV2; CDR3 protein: CASSAENYGYTF; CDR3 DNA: TGTGCCAGCAGTGCAGAAAACTATGGCTACACCTTC
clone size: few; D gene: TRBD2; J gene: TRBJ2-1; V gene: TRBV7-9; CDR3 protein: CASSNSGNEQFF; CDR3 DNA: TGTGCCAGCAGCAATAGCGGGAATGAGCAGTTCTTC
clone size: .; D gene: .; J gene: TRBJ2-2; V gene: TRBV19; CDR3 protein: CASSIRPNVETNTGELFF; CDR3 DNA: TGTGCCAGTAGTATCCGCCCTAATGTAGAGACGAACACCGGGGAGCTGTTTTTT
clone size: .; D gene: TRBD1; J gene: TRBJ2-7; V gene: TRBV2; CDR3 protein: CASSGATGGFGQYF; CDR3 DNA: TGTGCCAGCAGTGGGGCGACAGGGGGGTTCGGGCAGTACTTC
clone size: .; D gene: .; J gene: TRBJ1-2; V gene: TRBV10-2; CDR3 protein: CASSGQFNYGYTF; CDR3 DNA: TGCGCCAGCAGTGGGCAGTTCAACTATGGCTACACCTTC
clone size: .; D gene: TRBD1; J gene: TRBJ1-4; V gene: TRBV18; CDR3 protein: CASSPTPGQGATNEKLFF; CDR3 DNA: TGTGCCAGCTCACCTACACCGGGACAGGGGGCAACTAATGAAAAACTGTTTTTT
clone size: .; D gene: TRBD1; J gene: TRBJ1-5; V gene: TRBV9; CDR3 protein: CASSAGTGRNQPQHF; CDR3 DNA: TGTGCCAGCAGCGCCGGGACAGGGAGGAATCAGCCCCAGCATTTT
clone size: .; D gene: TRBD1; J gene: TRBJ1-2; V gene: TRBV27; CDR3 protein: CASSSDRVGYTF; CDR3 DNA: TGTGCCAGCAGTTCGGACAGGGTCGGCTACACCTTC
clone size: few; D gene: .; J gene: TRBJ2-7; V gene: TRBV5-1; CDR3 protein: CASSLEYYEQYF; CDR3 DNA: TGCGCCAGCAGCTTGGAATACTACGAGCAGTACTTC
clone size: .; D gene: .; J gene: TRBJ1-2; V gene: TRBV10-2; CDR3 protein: CASSGLSNYGYTF; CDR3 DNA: TGCGCCAGCAGTGGACTATCCAATTATGGCTACACCTTC
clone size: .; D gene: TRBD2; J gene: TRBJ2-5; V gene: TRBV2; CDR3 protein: CASSDPGLAGGRETQYF; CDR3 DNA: TGTGCCAGCAGTGATCCGGGACTAGCGGGAGGGCGGGAGACCCAGTACTTC
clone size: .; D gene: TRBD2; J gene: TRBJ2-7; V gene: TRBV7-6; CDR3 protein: CASSYASGTYEQYF; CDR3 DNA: TGTGCCAGCAGCTACGCTAGCGGAACCTACGAGCAGTACTTC
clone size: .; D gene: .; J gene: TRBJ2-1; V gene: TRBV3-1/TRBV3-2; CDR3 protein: CASSRTVTYNEQFF; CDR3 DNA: TGTGCCAGCAGCCGGACAGTTACTTACAATGAGCAGTTCTTC
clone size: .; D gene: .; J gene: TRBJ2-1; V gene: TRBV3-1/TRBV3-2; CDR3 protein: CASSQRGNNEQFF; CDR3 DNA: TGTGCCAGCAGCCAAAGAGGGAACAATGAGCAGTTCTTC
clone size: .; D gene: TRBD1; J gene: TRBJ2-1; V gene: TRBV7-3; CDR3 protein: CASSLTGTDNEQFF; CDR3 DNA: TGTGCCAGCAGCCTTACCGGGACAGACAATGAGCAGTTCTTC
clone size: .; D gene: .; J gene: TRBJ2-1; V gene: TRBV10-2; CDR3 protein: CASRKQGTHNEQFF; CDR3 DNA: TGCGCCAGCAGGAAACAGGGGACTCACAATGAGCAGTTCTTC
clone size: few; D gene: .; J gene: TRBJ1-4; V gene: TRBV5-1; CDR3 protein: CASSLGPANEKLFF; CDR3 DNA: TGCGCCAGCAGCTTGGGTCCCGCTAATGAAAAACTGTTTTTT
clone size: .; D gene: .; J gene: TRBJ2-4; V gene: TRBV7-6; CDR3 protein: CASSFDSEGLAKNIQYF; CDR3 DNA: TGTGCCAGCAGCTTTGACAGTGAAGGGTTAGCCAAAAACATTCAGTACTTC
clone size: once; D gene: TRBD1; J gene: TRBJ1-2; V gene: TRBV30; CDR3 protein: CAWTRDRAFYTF; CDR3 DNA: TGTGCCTGGACCCGGGACAGGGCCTTCTACACCTTC